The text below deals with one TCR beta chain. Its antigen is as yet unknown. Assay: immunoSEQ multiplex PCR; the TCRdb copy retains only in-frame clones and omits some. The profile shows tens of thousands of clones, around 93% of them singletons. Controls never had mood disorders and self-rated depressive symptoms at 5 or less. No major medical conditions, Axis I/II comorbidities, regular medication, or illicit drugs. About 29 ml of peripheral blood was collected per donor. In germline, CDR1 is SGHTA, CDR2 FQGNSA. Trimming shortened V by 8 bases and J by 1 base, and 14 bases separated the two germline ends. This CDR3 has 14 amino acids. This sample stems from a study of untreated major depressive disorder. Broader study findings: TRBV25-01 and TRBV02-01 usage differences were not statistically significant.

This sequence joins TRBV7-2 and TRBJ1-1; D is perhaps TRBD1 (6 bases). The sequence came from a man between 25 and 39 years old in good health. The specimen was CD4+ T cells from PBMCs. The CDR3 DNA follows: TGTGCCAGCCAGATGAGGACAGCGAACACTGAAGCTTTCTTT. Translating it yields CASQMRTANTEAFF.